A selection of T cell receptor beta chains follows, all from one sample in a study of T cell repertoires in cytomegalovirus infection. A single record per CDR3 protein comes from TCRdb applying MiXCR to the reads. The table records around 120,000 distinct CDR3 sequences, about 10% of them present only once. Sample: PBMCs. Every receptor here comes from a human donor in good health (CMV status not recorded). Some clones in this sample may be carry-over from other donors' samples. Each CDR3 is given with its conserved first and last residue. The order of the fields is clone size, V gene, J gene, D gene, CDR3 protein, CDR3 DNA. A D gene is named only where the DNA matches it firmly. Clone size, where shown, is once, few, many, or a class for clones that have expanded.

many,TRBV7-3,TRBJ2-1,TRBD1,CASSLYPTFGDSSYNEQFF,TGTGCCAGCAGCTTATATCCGACCTTCGGGGACAGCTCCTACAATGAGCAGTTCTTC
many,TRBV28,TRBJ1-2,TRBD1,CASSLRDSRFGYTF,TGTGCCAGCAGTTTAAGGGACAGTCGTTTTGGCTACACCTTC
many,TRBV20-1,TRBJ2-1,TRBD2,CSARALAGGNNEQFF,TGCAGTGCTAGAGCACTAGCGGGGGGAAACAATGAGCAGTTCTTC
few,TRBV20-1,TRBJ1-5,TRBD1,CSATGTESNQPQHF,TGCAGTGCAACCGGGACAGAGAGCAATCAGCCCCAGCATTTT
many,TRBV9,TRBJ1-1,TRBD1,CASSVKAGGTEAFF,TGTGCCAGCAGCGTCAAGGCAGGGGGAACTGAAGCTTTCTTT
many,TRBV7-8,TRBJ2-7,NA,CASSTLDGYEQYF,TGTGCCAGCAGCACCCTGGACGGTTACGAGCAGTACTTC
NA,TRBV11-1,TRBJ1-1,TRBD1,CASSPGTARRDTEAFF,TGTGCCAGCAGCCCCGGGACAGCCCGTCGAGACACTGAAGCTTTCTTT
many,TRBV6-5,TRBJ1-3,NA,CASSYSGAVSGNTIYF,TGTGCCAGCAGTTACTCCGGCGCCGTCTCTGGAAACACCATATATTTT
few,TRBV12-3/TRBV12-4,TRBJ2-3,NA,CASSLGSPRGYF,TGTGCCAGCAGCCTAGGGTCCCCTCGGGGGTATTTT
many,TRBV5-1,TRBJ1-1,NA,CASSPEGSNTEAFF,TGCGCCAGCAGCCCGGAGGGTAGTAACACTGAAGCTTTCTTT
many,TRBV11-1,TRBJ1-1,NA,CASSSGGRDTEAFF,TGTGCCAGCAGCTCCGGGGGCCGGGACACTGAAGCTTTCTTT
NA,TRBV29-1,TRBJ1-1,TRBD1,CSVGRGLTEAFF,TGCAGCGTTGGCAGGGGGCTCACTGAAGCTTTCTTT
many,TRBV30,TRBJ1-1,NA,CAWSVMGGTEAFF,TGTGCCTGGAGTGTAATGGGGGGAACTGAAGCTTTCTTT
many,TRBV12-3/TRBV12-4,TRBJ2-4,TRBD2,CASSLGAGERVQYF,TGTGCCAGCAGTTTAGGGGCGGGGGAGCGCGTTCAGTACTTC
NA,TRBV12-3/TRBV12-4,TRBJ1-2,NA,CASSFGAGYGYTF,TGTGCCAGCAGTTTCGGGGCGGGCTATGGCTACACCTTC
many,TRBV28,TRBJ1-4,NA,CASSSPTNEKLFF,TGTGCCAGCAGTTCCCCAACTAATGAAAAACTGTTTTTT
NA,TRBV12-3/TRBV12-4,TRBJ1-5,TRBD1,CASSDRGRGNQPQHF,TGTGCCAGCAGTGACAGGGGGAGGGGGAATCAGCCCCAGCATTTT
few,TRBV2,TRBJ1-2,NA,CASSLDDGVGGYTF,TGTGCCAGCAGCTTGGACGACGGAGTTGGTGGCTACACCTTC
many,TRBV20-1,TRBJ1-1,NA,CSAQPRGQGRTEAFF,TGCAGTGCCCAGCCCAGGGGCCAAGGAAGGACTGAAGCTTTCTTT
many,TRBV7-3,TRBJ1-2,NA,CASSPHRGTYGYTF,TGTGCCAGCAGCCCCCACCGGGGGACCTATGGCTACACCTTC
many,TRBV27,TRBJ2-2,NA,CASSPSGPDTGELFF,TGTGCCAGCAGCCCGTCAGGGCCCGACACCGGGGAGCTGTTTTTT
many,TRBV12-3/TRBV12-4,TRBJ2-5,TRBD1,CASSLILGGSETQYF,TGTGCCAGCAGCCTTATCTTAGGGGGCTCGGAGACCCAGTACTTC
few,TRBV20-1,TRBJ1-1,NA,CSATTLTGLVGTEAFF,TGCAGTGCTACTACCCTAACAGGGTTGGTGGGCACTGAAGCTTTCTTT
many,TRBV28,TRBJ1-5,NA,CASSFGGTGQPQHF,TGTGCCAGCTCATTCGGGGGGACGGGTCAGCCCCAGCATTTT
many,TRBV7-2,TRBJ1-3,NA,CASSQRSGNTIYF,TGTGCCAGCAGTCAGCGCTCTGGAAACACCATATATTTT
NA,TRBV29-1,TRBJ2-5,NA,CSVEYQNQETQYF,TGCAGCGTTGAATACCAAAACCAAGAGACCCAGTACTTC